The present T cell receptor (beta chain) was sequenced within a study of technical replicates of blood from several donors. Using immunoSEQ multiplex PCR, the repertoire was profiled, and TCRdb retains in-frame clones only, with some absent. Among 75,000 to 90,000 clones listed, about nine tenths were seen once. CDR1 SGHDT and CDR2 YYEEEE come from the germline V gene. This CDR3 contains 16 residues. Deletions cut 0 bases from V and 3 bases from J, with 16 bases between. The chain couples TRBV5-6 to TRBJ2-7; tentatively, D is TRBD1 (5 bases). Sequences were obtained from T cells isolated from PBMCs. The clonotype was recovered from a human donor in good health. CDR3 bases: TGTGCCAGCAGCTTGGGTTCCTCCGGCAGGGACTACGAGCAGTACTTC. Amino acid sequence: CASSLGSSGRDYEQYF.